This entry features one TCR beta chain sequence. The sample is drawn from a study of blood T cell repertoires in COVID-19. For the study at large: Whether acute or convalescent, the COVID-19 samples came from the United States, Italy and Spain. PBMCs, B-cell-depleted T cells, or T cells were the source of the cDNA or gDNA that made up the material.

The length of the CDR3 is 11 residues. The V and J ends lost 8 bases and 6 bases respectively, with 8 bases between them. Original processing methods: Amplification of reference gene primers was used by the study to estimate nucleated cell counts. Method: immunoSEQ multiplex PCR; TCRdb's copy keeps in-frame clones and lacks some. V and J calls and clone size follow that table, whereas D and trimming were derived from the DNA. The sample lists roughly 77,000 clones, 60% to 80% seen once, with 7.5% to 10% in the top ten. The sequence came from a human donor in a cohort sampled during active COVID-19. Sequencing was carried out using peripheral blood. The rearrangement links TRBV12-3 or TRBV12-4 to TRBJ1-5; D gene unclear. The chain's CDR3 is CASHRSQPQHF. DNA of the CDR3: TGTGCCAGCCACCGGAGTCAGCCCCAGCATTTT.